A selection of T cell receptor beta chains follows, all from one sample in a study of regulatory T cells in long-lasting Graves disease. TCRdb recomputed calls from the multiplex PCR reads with MiXCR, one row per CDR3 protein. This table holds under 800,000 distinct CDR3 sequences, approximately 15% found once. This sample also appeared in a second study, on T cells in Graves' hyperthyroidism and ophthalmopathy.

The sample was peripheral blood mononuclear cells (PBMCs), taken at new diagnosis, from a patient treated with antithyroid drugs. The source is a woman in her 30s with Graves disease. Each CDR3 is given with its conserved first and last residue. The order of the fields is J gene, clone size, D gene, V gene, CDR3 protein, CDR3 DNA. The D gene is left open where the match is weak. Rows give clone size only sometimes, using once, few, many, or a class for an expanded clone.

TRBJ1-2,many,NA,TRBV28,CASSFAWLNYGYTF,TGTGCCAGCAGTTTTGCATGGCTTAACTATGGCTACACCTTC
TRBJ1-2,NA,NA,TRBV18,CASSSYLGSDYGYTF,TGTGCCAGCTCATCCTACCTGGGGTCTGACTATGGCTACACCTTC
TRBJ1-1,many,NA,TRBV30,CAWSGTRNTEAFF,TGTGCCTGGAGCGGGACGAGGAACACTGAAGCTTTCTTT
TRBJ1-1,NA,TRBD1,TRBV12-3/TRBV12-4,CASGPTGVNTEAFF,TGTGCCAGCGGGCCGACAGGGGTGAACACTGAAGCTTTCTTT
TRBJ2-4,few,TRBD1,TRBV7-9,CASSPTIGQGSIQYF,TGTGCCAGCAGCCCAACCATCGGACAGGGAAGCATTCAGTACTTC
TRBJ2-1,NA,TRBD2,TRBV10-3,CAITQGLAGVSEQFF,TGTGCCATCACTCAGGGACTAGCGGGAGTCAGTGAGCAGTTCTTC
TRBJ2-7,NA,NA,TRBV28,CASSSQRANYEQYF,TGTGCCAGCAGTTCCCAGCGGGCCAACTACGAGCAGTACTTC
TRBJ2-7,many,TRBD2,TRBV7-9,CASSLASGSMWF,TGTGCCAGCAGCTTAGCTAGCGGGAGTATGTGGTTC
TRBJ2-7,many,TRBD2,TRBV2,CASAGEGLGNEQYF,TGTGCCAGCGCTGGGGAGGGTCTCGGGAACGAGCAGTACTTC
TRBJ2-1,few,NA,TRBV11-2,CASSAGTPSYNEQFF,TGTGCCAGCAGCGCGGGGACACCTTCCTACAATGAGCAGTTCTTC
TRBJ2-2,NA,TRBD2,TRBV19,CASSIGLAGLELFF,TGTGCCAGTAGTATAGGACTAGCGGGACTGGAGCTGTTTTTT
TRBJ2-1,many,NA,TRBV7-3,CASSTGSSYNEQFF,TGTGCCAGCAGTACCGGTAGCTCCTACAATGAGCAGTTCTTC
TRBJ1-1,NA,TRBD1,TRBV29-1,CSVEREDRRLWNTEAFF,TGCAGCGTTGAGCGAGAGGACAGGAGACTTTGGAACACTGAAGCTTTCTTT
TRBJ2-1,NA,NA,TRBV12-3/TRBV12-4,CASYSGAGEQFF,TGTGCCAGCTACTCGGGAGCGGGTGAGCAGTTCTTC
TRBJ2-7,few,NA,TRBV15,CATSDELYEQYF,TGTGCCACCTCTGACGAACTCTACGAGCAGTACTTC
TRBJ2-1,once,TRBD2,TRBV27,CASSSNGAGVYVQFF,TGTGCCAGCAGTTCGAACGGAGCGGGAGTCTATGTGCAGTTCTTC
TRBJ1-5,many,NA,TRBV28,CASSFRGQPQHF,TGTGCCAGCAGTTTTCGGGGACAGCCCCAGCATTTT
TRBJ1-5,NA,NA,TRBV6-1,CAGGTGPVQPQHF,TGTGCCGGGGGTACAGGGCCCGTTCAGCCCCAGCATTTT
TRBJ1-1,many,TRBD1,TRBV28,CASSFPRDRVNTEAFF,TGTGCCAGCAGTTTTCCTCGGGACAGGGTGAACACTGAAGCTTTCTTT
TRBJ2-7,many,NA,TRBV6-9,CASSYGDKTYEQYF,TGTGCCAGCAGTTATGGGGACAAGACCTACGAGCAGTACTTC
TRBJ1-3,NA,NA,TRBV19,CASTLGYGRPPYSGNTIYF,TGTGCCAGTACTTTGGGGTATGGCAGGCCGCCGTACTCTGGAAACACCATATATTTT
TRBJ1-1,NA,NA,TRBV6-1,CASSEYRDGTEAFF,TGTGCCAGCAGTGAATACAGGGACGGCACTGAAGCTTTCTTT
TRBJ2-2,few,TRBD2,TRBV7-3,CASSPRLAENTGELFF,TGTGCCAGCAGCCCGAGACTAGCGGAGAACACCGGGGAGCTGTTTTTT
TRBJ1-6,NA,NA,TRBV7-2,CASSPRMGGNSPLHF,TGTGCCAGCAGCCCCCGGATGGGCGGGAATTCACCCCTCCACTTT
TRBJ2-1,many,NA,TRBV18,CASSPVAGQFF,TGTGCCAGCTCACCGGTTGCTGGCCAGTTCTTC
TRBJ2-7,NA,NA,TRBV25-1,CASSEGRGPYEQYF,TGTGCCAGCAGTGAAGGTCGAGGTCCCTACGAGCAGTACTTC
TRBJ2-7,NA,TRBD2,TRBV19,CASSAGTKSYEQYF,TGTGCCAGTAGTGCCGGGACTAAATCCTACGAGCAGTACTTC
TRBJ1-1,many,TRBD1,TRBV20-1,CSARPDRGGGTEAFF,TGCAGTGCTCGGCCGGACAGGGGGGGGGGCACTGAAGCTTTCTTT
TRBJ1-2,few,NA,TRBV20-1,CSASLGGSSGNYGYTF,TGCAGTGCTTCCCTCGGGGGTTCGTCGGGAAACTATGGCTACACCTTC
TRBJ2-5,many,NA,TRBV5-1,CASSLQETQYF,TGTGCCAGCAGCTTACAAGAGACCCAGTACTTC
TRBJ2-7,NA,NA,TRBV19,CASSPQRTSYEQYF,TGTGCCAGTAGTCCTCAGCGGACCTCCTACGAGCAGTACTTC
TRBJ2-1,many,NA,TRBV12-3/TRBV12-4,CASSSSPQVSERFF,TGTGCCAGCAGTTCAAGTCCTCAGGTTTCGGAACGGTTCTTC
TRBJ1-1,many,NA,TRBV27,CASSLTLPGTNTEAFF,TGTGCCAGCAGTTTAACACTCCCGGGGACGAACACTGAAGCTTTCTTT
TRBJ2-1,NA,NA,TRBV7-9,CASSRETSWQFF,TGTGCCAGCAGCCGCGAGACCTCGTGGCAGTTCTTC
TRBJ1-1,many,NA,TRBV29-1,CSVEWGKEAFF,TGCAGCGTTGAATGGGGGAAGGAAGCTTTCTTT
TRBJ2-3,many,TRBD1,TRBV7-8,CASSSGQGARGTDTQYF,TGTGCCAGCAGCTCAGGACAGGGGGCGAGGGGCACAGATACGCAGTATTTT
TRBJ1-1,NA,NA,TRBV9,CASSPDHQRNTEAFF,TGTGCCAGCAGCCCAGACCATCAGAGAAACACTGAAGCTTTCTTT
TRBJ2-3,many,TRBD2,TRBV2,CASSDEGGSGSFDTDTQYF,TGTGCCAGCAGTGACGAAGGGGGTAGCGGGAGTTTCGACACAGATACGCAGTATTTT
TRBJ1-5,NA,NA,TRBV19,CASSMSGISNQPQHF,TGTGCCAGTAGTATGTCGGGGATTAGCAATCAGCCCCAGCATTTT
TRBJ2-1,many,TRBD1,TRBV5-1,CASSERDRVNNEQFF,TGCGCCAGCAGCGAGCGGGACAGGGTCAATAATGAGCAGTTCTTC
TRBJ2-4,few,NA,TRBV18,CASSLDVSPADIQYF,TGTGCCAGCTCACTTGACGTCTCCCCCGCGGACATTCAGTACTTC
TRBJ1-1,many,NA,TRBV7-2,CASSFSVNLRGTEAFF,TGTGCCAGCAGCTTCTCGGTGAACCTCCGCGGGACTGAAGCTTTCTTT
TRBJ2-2,NA,NA,TRBV7-3,CASSLTSSGELFF,TGTGCCAGCAGCTTAACTAGCTCCGGGGAGCTGTTTTTT
TRBJ2-5,NA,TRBD1,TRBV24-1,CATSTPGQKQETQYF,TGTGCCACCAGTACACCGGGACAGAAACAAGAGACCCAGTACTTC
TRBJ2-3,NA,TRBD2,TRBV6-2/TRBV6-3,CASSYSMASGRAMSTDTQYF,TGTGCCAGCAGTTACTCCATGGCTAGCGGGAGGGCCATGAGCACAGATACGCAGTATTTT
TRBJ2-5,many,NA,TRBV3-1,CASSQGVIGPQETQYF,TGTGCCAGCAGCCAAGGGGTTATAGGACCCCAGGAGACCCAGTACTTC
TRBJ1-5,many,NA,TRBV2,CASSEVSSNQPQHF,TGTGCCAGCAGTGAGGTCAGTTCCAATCAGCCCCAGCATTTT
TRBJ1-2,many,TRBD1,TRBV27,CASRWRTGSNYGYTF,TGTGCCAGCAGATGGAGGACAGGGTCTAACTATGGCTACACCTTC
TRBJ2-7,NA,NA,TRBV6-2/TRBV6-3,CASSYRGGRFGLKQYF,TGTGCCAGCAGTTATCGGGGTGGGAGGTTCGGGCTAAAGCAGTACTTC
TRBJ1-3,few,NA,TRBV12-3/TRBV12-4,CASSLIGERYSGNTIYF,TGTGCCAGCAGTTTAATCGGGGAGAGGTACTCTGGAAACACCATATATTTT
TRBJ2-1,NA,TRBD1,TRBV20-1,CSAPRWDRGYNEQFF,TGCAGTGCTCCTCGATGGGACAGGGGCTACAATGAGCAGTTCTTC
TRBJ2-7,few,NA,TRBV7-9,CASSYDGPYEQYF,TGTGCCAGCAGCTACGATGGGCCCTACGAGCAGTACTTC
TRBJ2-7,NA,TRBD1,TRBV5-1,CASSWGQGGVDEQYF,TGCGCCAGCAGCTGGGGACAGGGCGGAGTTGACGAGCAGTACTTC
TRBJ1-1,many,TRBD1,TRBV20-1,CSAPGQSYTEAFF,TGCAGTGCTCCGGGACAGTCGTACACTGAAGCTTTCTTT
TRBJ1-1,NA,NA,TRBV20-1,CSASKGSNTEAFF,TGCAGTGCTAGCAAAGGCTCGAACACTGAAGCTTTCTTT
TRBJ1-4,NA,NA,TRBV12-3/TRBV12-4,CASRHGYSEKLSF,TGTGCCAGCAGGCACGGTTACAGCGAAAAACTGTCTTTT
TRBJ1-6,NA,NA,TRBV11-2,CASSLGVEGLSPLHF,TGTGCCAGCAGCTTGGGGGTGGAGGGACTTTCACCCCTCCACTTT
TRBJ2-5,NA,TRBD2,TRBV2,CASMAGTSGTRTQYF,TGTGCCAGCATGGCCGGGACTAGCGGGACGAGAACCCAGTACTTC
TRBJ1-5,NA,NA,TRBV19,CASRPHRDSNQPQHF,TGTGCCAGTAGACCGCACCGGGACAGCAATCAGCCCCAGCATTTT